The 9 T cell receptor beta chains listed next were all sequenced from one sample in a study of patients and donors after allogeneic stem cell transplantation. One entry per CDR3 protein, called by TCRdb with MiXCR from the RT-PCR reads. The data show 150,000 to 200,000 distinct CDR3 sequences, 35% to 50% seen once. The sample comprised blood, either unsorted or a sorted T cell fraction (not recorded which). The receptors come from a human donor who was either an allogeneic HSCT recipient or a stem cell or donor lymphocyte infusion donor (not recorded which). It is not recorded whose cells these are; they may come from a transplant donor.

The chain is built from TRBV29-1 and TRBJ2-3; TRBD2 agrees at 14 bases. The CDR3 has 16 residues. Germline V CDR1 and CDR2: SQVTM, ANQGSEA. The trim removed 6 bases at V and 4 bases at J, leaving 9 bases unmatched. In nucleotides, the CDR3 is TGCAGCGTCGTCCCGGGACTAGCGGGAGAGTCAGATACGCAGTATTTT. This codes for CSVVPGLAGESDTQYF.

This chain links TRBV6-2 or TRBV6-3 with TRBJ1-2; tentatively, D is TRBD1 (6 bases). The CDR3 sequence is 16 residues long. The ends were cut back, 4 bases at V and 6 bases at J, with 21 bases in the middle. Germline CDR1 and CDR2: MNHEY and SVGEGT. This chain's CDR3 is CASSFLPTQGRNGYTF. CDR3 coding DNA: TGTGCCAGCAGTTTCCTCCCCACTCAGGGGAGAAATGGCTACACCTTC.

This chain connects TRBV6-6 to TRBJ1-2; no definite D call. Between the trimmed V and J ends, which lost 0 bases and 6 bases, there was a span of 14 bases. In germline, CDR1 is MNHNY, CDR2 SVGAGI (reference sequence). This CDR3 is built from 15 residues. CDR3 nucleotide sequence: TGTGCCAGCAGTTACTCGGCAGATACTCGTGATGGCTACACCTTC. This sequence encodes CASSYSADTRDGYTF.

The rearrangement joins TRBV4-2 to TRBJ1-2; no clear D. The CDR3 length is 12 residues. Germline V gives CDR1 LGHNA, CDR2 YNFKEQ. V dropped 3 bases and J dropped 6 bases, with 8 bases sitting between them. This CDR3 reads CASSQRTHGYTF. The CDR3 bases are TGTGCCAGCAGCCAGCGGACCCATGGCTACACCTTC.

This clonotype was seen a few times. The chain combines TRBV20-1 with TRBJ2-7; TRBD2 matches 11 bases. This CDR3 has 15 residues. Germline assignment: CDR1 DFQATT and CDR2 SNEGSKA (reference sequence). V was pared by 6 bases and J by 2 bases, with 9 bases of the junction left unmatched. The CDR3 bases are TGCAGTGCGACTAGCGGGATTAGTTGGACCTACGAGCAGTACTTC. Encoded protein: CSATSGISWTYEQYF.

This clonotype was found once. The chain combines TRBV27 with TRBJ1-5; the D is unclear. CDR1 MNHEY and CDR2 SMNVEV come from the germline V gene (reference sequence). Trimming removed 1 base at V and 0 bases at J, with 7 bases between. The CDR3 has 15 amino acids. The DNA for the CDR3 is TGTGCCAGCAGTTTATGGACGGATAGCAATCAGCCCCAGCATTTT. Translating it yields CASSLWTDSNQPQHF.

This clonotype was detected once. The rearrangement links TRBV11-3 to TRBJ2-3; D unresolved. Trimming left V 0 bases short and J 3 bases short, with 7 bases between. Germline CDR1 is SGHNT and CDR2 is YENEEA. The CDR3 loop spans 14 amino acids. The CDR3 loop reads CASSLDVGTDTQYF. CDR3 nucleotides: TGTGCCAGCAGCTTAGATGTTGGAACAGATACGCAGTATTTT.

This chain links TRBV6-1 with TRBJ1-5, with no clear D. V was shortened by 4 bases and J by 2 bases, with 12 bases between the two germline ends. There are 15 residues in the CDR3. The germline CDR1 and CDR2 sequences are MNHNS and SASEGT. Written as DNA, the CDR3 is TGTGCCAGCAGTGCGTCGTCGGGCCGCAATCAGCCCCAGCATTTT. This codes for CASSASSGRNQPQHF.

This clonotype was seen a handful of times. The V and J genes are TRBV13 and TRBJ2-1; no firm D call. V was pared by 4 bases and J by 7 bases, with 8 bases between. The CDR3 is 12 amino acids. Germline V gives CDR1 PRHDT, CDR2 FYEKMQ (reference sequence). CDR3 nucleotides: TGTGCCAGCAGCTCATTAGGAAATGAGCAGTTCTTC. It codes for CASSSLGNEQFF.